The 22 T cell receptor beta chains below come from one sample, sequenced in a study of blood T cell repertoires in COVID-19. Only in-frame clones appear in the TCRdb table, and some are missing; sequencing was by immunoSEQ multiplex PCR. The sample lists tens of thousands of clones, more than 75% occurring once. Sample: peripheral blood. The receptors derive from a human donor in a cohort sampled during active COVID-19.

The V gene is TRBV10-3, the J gene TRBJ1-1; possible D gene TRBD1, 5 bases. The CDR3 is 11 amino acids. Germline V lookup: CDR1 ENHRY, CDR2 SYGVKD. Trimming removed 6 bases at V and 5 bases at J, with 7 bases between. The DNA for the CDR3 is TGTGCCATCAGGGGGGGGACTGAAGCTTTCTTT. Protein sequence: CAIRGGTEAFF.

CDR3 residues: CASSDGTANYGYTF. Here the CDR3 DNA reads TGTGCCAGCAGTGATGGAACAGCTAACTATGGCTACACCTTC. The chain couples TRBV6-1 to TRBJ1-2; D unresolved. Trimming left V 3 bases short and J 0 bases short, with 8 bases between. The CDR3 consists of 14 residues. Germline CDR1 MNHNS, CDR2 SASEGT.

The chain joins TRBV6-5 to TRBJ2-1, with D unresolved. Germline CDR1 and CDR2: MNHEY and SVGAGI. The length of the CDR3 is 14 residues. V dropped 6 bases and J dropped 6 bases, with 15 bases sitting between them. The CDR3 nucleotides read TGTGCCAGCAGCAGCAGAGACACACTCAATGAGCAGTTCTTC. Protein product: CASSSRDTLNEQFF.

The chain's CDR3 is CASSFGTPLSEAFF. DNA for the CDR3: TGTGCCAGCAGCTTCGGGACTCCTCTATCTGAAGCTTTCTTT. The chain is built from TRBV28 and TRBJ1-1; D is perhaps TRBD1 (5 bases). Trimming shortened V by 6 bases and J by 6 bases, and 17 bases separated the two germline ends. The CDR3 spans 14 residues. Germline CDR1 MDHEN, CDR2 SYDVKM.

The chain uses TRBV6-5 and TRBJ2-3, with TRBD2 matching 8 bases. The ends lost 3 bases at V and 4 bases at J; junction bases unmatched: 6. Per germline, CDR1 MNHEY and CDR2 SVGAGI. The CDR3 is 15 amino acids. The CDR3 sequence: CASSYNGRAPDTQYF. Written as DNA, the CDR3 is TGTGCCAGCAGTTATAACGGGAGGGCCCCAGATACGCAGTATTTT.

The chain is built from TRBV28 and TRBJ1-1; the D gene is possibly TRBD1 (5 bases). CDR3 length equals 13 residues. Trimming stripped 7 bases from V and 0 bases from J, with 9 bases between. Germline CDR1 MDHEN, CDR2 SYDVKM. CDR3 loop: CASKGLLNTEAFF. The CDR3 DNA sequence: TGTGCCAGCAAGGGGCTTTTGAACACTGAAGCTTTCTTT.

The rearrangement uses TRBV11-2 and TRBJ2-1; 9 nucleotides align to TRBD1. There are 15 residues in the CDR3. Germline loops: CDR1 SGHAT, CDR2 FQNNGV. Trimming removed 3 bases from V and 2 bases from J; junction bases left unmatched: 2. The CDR3 bases are TGTGCCAGCAGCTTGGGACAGGGAGCCTACAATGAGCAGTTCTTC. This translates into CASSLGQGAYNEQFF. Complete variable domain (other parts from reference TRBV11-2 and TRBJ2-1): EAGVAQSPRYKIIEKRQSVAFWCNPISGHATLYWYQQILGQGPKLLIQFQNNGVVDDSQLPKDRFSAERLKGVDSTLKIQPAKLEDSAVYLCASSLGQGAYNEQFFGPGTRLTVL.

The CDR3, as DNA: TGTGCCAGCCGGCAGGGGGCCGGTGAAGCTTTCTTT. Translating gives CASRQGAGEAFF. The V and J genes are TRBV7-9 and TRBJ1-1; 8 nucleotides match TRBD1. Germline loops: CDR1 SEHNR, CDR2 FQNEAQ (reference sequence). Losses at the gene ends were 8 bases for V and 7 bases for J; bases not matched to a gene: 6. The CDR3 runs 12 residues.

J is TRBJ1-1 and V is TRBV11-2, with D possibly TRBD1 on 5 matching bases. The CDR3 is 15 amino acids. Germline assignment: CDR1 SGHAT and CDR2 FQNNGV. V was clipped by 0 bases and J by 1 base, with 9 bases between them. DNA of the CDR3: TGTGCCAGCAGCTTAGACCGGAGGGGGAACACTGAAGCTTTCTTT. Residues: CASSLDRRGNTEAFF.

The chain combines TRBV18 with TRBJ1-1, with D perhaps matching TRBD1 (5 bases). The CDR3 is 13 amino acids. Between the trimmed V and J ends, which lost 3 bases and 5 bases, there was a span of 10 bases. Germline V gene sequence: CDR1 KGHSH, CDR2 LQKENI. The CDR3 DNA is TGTGCCAGCTCACCTTCACGACAGACTGAAGCTTTCTTT. Translation: CASSPSRQTEAFF.

V gene TRBV12-3 or TRBV12-4 combines with J gene TRBJ2-7; TRBD1 is a possible D gene (6 bases). There are 13 residues in the CDR3. Trimming left V 6 bases short and J 6 bases short, with 15 bases between. Here the CDR3 reads CASSPTGWGEQYF. In nucleotides, the CDR3 is TGTGCCAGCAGCCCTACAGGGTGGGGCGAGCAGTACTTC.

CDR3: CASSYWGGYNEQFF. The CDR3 DNA follows: TGTGCCAGCAGTTACTGGGGGGGCTACAATGAGCAGTTCTTC. This chain connects TRBV6-5 to TRBJ2-1; TRBD2 matches 7 bases. The ends lost 1 base at V and 3 bases at J; junction bases unmatched: 0. The CDR3 runs to 14 residues. CDR1 is MNHEY and CDR2 is SVGAGI in the germline V gene.

On this clone: Mismatch with germline at one junction end may stem from a read error. This chain joins TRBV28 and TRBJ2-7, with 8 bases lining up with TRBD1. This CDR3 has 13 amino acids. CDR1 is MDHEN, CDR2 SYDVKM, per germline. The CDR3 is CASSDRGRGNLDF. As DNA, the CDR3 is TGTGCCAGCAGCGACAGGGGAAGAGGGAATTTGGACTTC.

The V and J genes are TRBV19 and TRBJ2-4, with D perhaps TRBD1 (6 bases). The CDR3 length is 15 residues. The ends were cut back, 7 bases at V and 2 bases at J, with 15 bases in the middle. Germline CDR1 LNHDA, CDR2 SQIVND (reference sequence). CDR3: CASMLRGTSKNIQYF. In DNA form, the CDR3 reads TGTGCCAGTATGTTAAGGGGGACGTCCAAAAACATTCAGTACTTC.

The chain recombines TRBV5-1 with TRBJ1-2, with TRBD1 as a possible D gene (6 bases). Germline loops: CDR1 SGHRS, CDR2 YFSETQ. Trimming shortened V by 4 bases and J by 1 base, and 20 bases separated the two germline ends. The CDR3 is made up of 17 amino acids. CDR3 region: CASSPRQEATLNYGYTF. The CDR3 DNA is TGCGCCAGCAGCCCTCGACAGGAGGCTACACTTAACTATGGCTACACCTTC.

This clone was counted between two and nine times. The chain has TRBV18 and TRBJ1-1; 7 bases align to TRBD1. Unmatched junction bases numbered 9, after V lost 1 base and J lost 4 bases. CDR3 length: 16 amino acids. The V gene's germline CDR1 is KGHSH and CDR2 LQKENI. In DNA, the CDR3 is TGTGCCAGCTCACCACGGGCGAGGGGGCTGAGCACTGAAGCTTTCTTT. Encoded protein: CASSPRARGLSTEAFF.

The chain has TRBV5-1 and TRBJ2-6; the D is unclear. The V and J ends lost 1 base and 0 bases respectively, with 5 bases between them. CDR3 length: 15 amino acids. Germline V gene data show CDR1 as SGHRS and CDR2 as YFSETQ. CDR3 sequence reads: CASSLPSSGANVLTF. CDR3 nucleotides: TGCGCCAGCAGCTTGCCCAGCTCTGGGGCCAACGTCCTGACTTTC. The variable domain in full, completed from reference TRBV5-1 and TRBJ2-6, reads KAGVTQTPRYLIKTRGQQVTLSCSPISGHRSVSWYQQTPGQGLQFLFEYFSETQRNKGNFPGRFSGRQFSNSRSEMNVSTLELGDSALYLCASSLPSSGANVLTFGAGSRLTVL.

The chain combines TRBV6-5 with TRBJ2-1, with D perhaps matching TRBD2 (6 bases). V lost 8 bases and J lost 4, with 15 bases in between. Germline CDR1 and CDR2: MNHEY and SVGAGI. The CDR3 extends over 14 amino acids. CDR3 sequence (DNA): TGTGCCAGCGCCTATCTAGCGAGGTACAATGAGCAGTTCTTC. Translated: CASAYLARYNEQFF.

As DNA, the CDR3 is TGCGCCAGCAGTCGTACAAGTGGGGGGGGGAATAATTCACCCCTCCACTTT. Translated, it gives CASSRTSGGGNNSPLHF. The chain uses TRBV4-1 and TRBJ1-6, with D perhaps TRBD1 (5 bases). The ends were cut back, 6 bases at V and 5 bases at J, with 20 bases in the middle. CDR1 and CDR2 (germline): MGHRA, YSYEKL. The CDR3 covers 17 residues.

J is TRBJ2-1 and V is TRBV4-3, with 8 bases that match TRBD2. This CDR3 is built from 16 residues. Unmatched junction bases numbered 3, after V lost 0 bases and J lost 2 bases. Germline values: CDR1 LGHNA, CDR2 YSLEER. The CDR3 sequence: CASSQEGAGAYNEQFF. CDR3 bases: TGCGCCAGCAGCCAAGAGGGAGCGGGGGCCTACAATGAGCAGTTCTTC.

In its sample, this clone was seen many times. The V and J genes are TRBV7-6 and TRBJ1-5, with D perhaps TRBD1 (5 bases). Trimming stripped 1 base from V and 4 bases from J, with 11 bases between. The germline V gene has CDR1 SGHVS and CDR2 FNYEAQ. CDR3 length equals 15 residues. Here the CDR3 reads CASSLGAGRNQPQHF. The CDR3 DNA sequence: TGTGCCAGCAGCTTAGGAGCAGGGAGGAATCAGCCCCAGCATTTT. The entire variable domain, with the rest obtained from reference TRBV7-6 and TRBJ1-5, is as follows: GAGVSQSPRYKVTKRGQDVALRCDPISGHVSLYWYRQALGQGPEFLTYFNYEAQQDKSGLPNDRFSAERPEGSISTLTIQRTEQRDSAMYRCASSLGAGRNQPQHFGDGTRLSIL.

This clone was seen once. The rearrangement joins TRBV5-1 to TRBJ2-3; 7 bases are shared with TRBD1. Germline V lookup: CDR1 SGHRS, CDR2 YFSETQ. Unmatched junction bases numbered 10, after V lost 6 bases and J lost 0 bases. The CDR3 runs 16 residues. CDR3 protein: CASNPTGTPSTDTQYF. The CDR3 region has the DNA TGCGCCAGCAACCCGACAGGGACCCCTAGCACAGATACGCAGTATTTT. Looking up the rest from reference TRBV5-1 and TRBJ2-3 gives the full variable domain: KAGVTQTPRYLIKTRGQQVTLSCSPISGHRSVSWYQQTPGQGLQFLFEYFSETQRNKGNFPGRFSGRQFSNSRSEMNVSTLELGDSALYLCASNPTGTPSTDTQYFGPGTRLTVL.